The 2 T cell receptor beta chains in this list originate from one sample, sequenced in a study of cytomegalovirus exposure and HLA in healthy donors. It was with 60 Vbeta and 13 Jbeta primers that the PCR ran. The protocol was immunoSEQ multiplex PCR, while the TCRdb copy is restricted to in-frame clones and leaves out a portion. The sample lists some 100,000 clones, around 80% occurring once. Sequenced input: PBMCs. These receptors were collected from a woman aged 50 to 60 in good health and CMV-seropositive.

The J gene is TRBJ2-2, the V gene TRBV7-3, with D unresolved. V lost 4 bases to trimming and J lost 4 bases, with 10 bases between them. CDR3 length: 14 amino acids. Germline lookup yields CDR1 SGHTA and CDR2 FQGTGA. The CDR3 region is CASSYLSATGELFF. CDR3 sequence (DNA): TGTGCCAGCAGCTACCTCAGCGCCACCGGGGAGCTGTTTTTT.

J is TRBJ1-2 and V is TRBV5-4; a possible D gene is TRBD1 (5 bases). Germline V gene data show CDR1 as SGHNT and CDR2 as YYREEE (reference sequence). The CDR3 has 12 residues. V shed 4 bases and J shed 5 bases, with 9 bases lying between them. The CDR3 sequence: CASSLRDYGYTF. Written as DNA, the CDR3 is TGTGCCAGCAGCCTCAGGGATTATGGCTACACCTTC.